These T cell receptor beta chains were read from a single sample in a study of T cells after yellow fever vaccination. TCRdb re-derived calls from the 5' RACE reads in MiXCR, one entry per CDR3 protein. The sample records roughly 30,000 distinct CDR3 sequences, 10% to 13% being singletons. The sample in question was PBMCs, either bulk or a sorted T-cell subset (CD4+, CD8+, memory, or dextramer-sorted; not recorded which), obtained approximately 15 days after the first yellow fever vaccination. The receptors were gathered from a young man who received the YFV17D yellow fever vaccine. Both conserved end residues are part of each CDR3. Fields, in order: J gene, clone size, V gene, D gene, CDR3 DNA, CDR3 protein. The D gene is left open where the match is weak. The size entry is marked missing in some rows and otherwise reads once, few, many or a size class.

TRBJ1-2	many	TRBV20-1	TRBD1	TGCAGTGCTAGTGAGGGACAGGGGGGATATGGCTACACCTTC	CSASEGQGGYGYTF
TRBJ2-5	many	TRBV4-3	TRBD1	TGCGCCAGCAGCCAAGCAGGGGGAGAGACCCAGTACTTC	CASSQAGGETQYF
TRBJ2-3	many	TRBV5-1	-	TGCGCCAGCAGCCCTCGATCTGGGTGGAGGCTTATCACAGATACGCAGTATTTT	CASSPRSGWRLITDTQYF
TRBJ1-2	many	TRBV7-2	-	TGTGCCAGCAGCCCGGGACAAAACTATGGCTACACCTTC	CASSPGQNYGYTF
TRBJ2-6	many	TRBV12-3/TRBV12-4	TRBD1	TGTGCCAGCAGCAGGGGGCCTGGGGCCAACGTCCTGACTTTC	CASSRGPGANVLTF
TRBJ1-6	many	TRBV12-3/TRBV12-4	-	TGTGCCAGCAGTTTAGCTGGGGAGAATTCACCCCTCCACTTT	CASSLAGENSPLHF
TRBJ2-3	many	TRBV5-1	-	TGCGCCAGCAGCTTCGGGGAAGGCACAGATACGCAGTATTTT	CASSFGEGTDTQYF
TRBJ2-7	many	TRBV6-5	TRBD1	TGTGCCAGCAACTTACAGGGGGCCTACGAGCAGTACTTC	CASNLQGAYEQYF
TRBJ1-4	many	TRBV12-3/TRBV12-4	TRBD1	TGTGCCAGCAGTTTAGCGGGGACAGGATCAAAAGGTTTT	CASSLAGTGSKGF
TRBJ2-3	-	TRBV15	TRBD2	TGTGCCACCAGCGGAGGACTAGCGAGCACAGATACGCAGTATTTT	CATSGGLASTDTQYF
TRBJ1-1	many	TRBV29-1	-	TGCAGCGTTGATACGACAGAGGGGAACACTGAAGCTTTCTTT	CSVDTTEGNTEAFF
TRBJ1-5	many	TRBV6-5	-	TGTGCCAGCGGGGTGGTTGGGCCCCAGCATTTT	CASGVVGPQHF
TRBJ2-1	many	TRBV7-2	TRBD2	TGTGCCAGCAGCTGGGGACTAGCGGGGAACAATGAGCAGTTCTTC	CASSWGLAGNNEQFF
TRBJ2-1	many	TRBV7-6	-	TGTGCCAGCAGCTTAGCCCTAGGGTCGGGAGAGCAGTTCTTC	CASSLALGSGEQFF
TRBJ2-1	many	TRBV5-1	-	TGCGCCAGCAGCTTTGAGGGCCCCCTGGGAAATGAGCAGTTCTTC	CASSFEGPLGNEQFF
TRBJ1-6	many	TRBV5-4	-	TGTGCCAGCAGTACGGGGGCGACCTATAATTCACCCCTCCACTTT	CASSTGATYNSPLHF
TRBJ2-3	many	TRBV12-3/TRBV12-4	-	TGTGCCAGCAGTTTAGTGGAAACGCAGTATTTT	CASSLVETQYF
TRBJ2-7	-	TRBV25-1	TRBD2	TGTGCCAGCAGTGACCCTAGCGGGGCCTACGAGCAGTACTTC	CASSDPSGAYEQYF
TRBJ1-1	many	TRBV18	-	TGTGCCAGCTCACCACTAACTGGGGAGAACACTGAAGCTTTCTTT	CASSPLTGENTEAFF
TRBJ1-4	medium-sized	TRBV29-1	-	TGCAGCGCCTGCGAACCTTTGGGTGAAAAACTGTTTTTT	CSACEPLGEKLFF
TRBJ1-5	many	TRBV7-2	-	TGTGCCAGCAGCTCCCGCGGGGATCAGCCCCAGCATTTT	CASSSRGDQPQHF
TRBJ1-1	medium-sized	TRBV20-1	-	TGCAGTGCTAGAGGAGAGGGGACGACTGAAGCTTTCTTT	CSARGEGTTEAFF